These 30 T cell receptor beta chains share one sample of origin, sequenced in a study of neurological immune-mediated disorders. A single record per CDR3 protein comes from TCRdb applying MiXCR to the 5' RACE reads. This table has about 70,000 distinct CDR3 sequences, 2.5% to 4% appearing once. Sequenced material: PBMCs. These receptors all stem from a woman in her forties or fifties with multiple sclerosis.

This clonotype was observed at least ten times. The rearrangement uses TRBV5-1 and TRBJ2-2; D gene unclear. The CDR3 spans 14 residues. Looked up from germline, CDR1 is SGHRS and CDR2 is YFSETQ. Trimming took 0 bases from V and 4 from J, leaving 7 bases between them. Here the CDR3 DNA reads TGCGCCAGCAGCTTGGGGCTGGTCACCGGGGAGCTGTTTTTT. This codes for CASSLGLVTGELFF.

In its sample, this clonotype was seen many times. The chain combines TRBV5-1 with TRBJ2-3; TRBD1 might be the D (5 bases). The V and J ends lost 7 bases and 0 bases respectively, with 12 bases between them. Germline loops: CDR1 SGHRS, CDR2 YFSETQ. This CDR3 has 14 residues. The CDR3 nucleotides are TGCGCCAGCTGGGGCGGAACTAGCACAGATACGCAGTATTTT. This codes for CASWGGTSTDTQYF.

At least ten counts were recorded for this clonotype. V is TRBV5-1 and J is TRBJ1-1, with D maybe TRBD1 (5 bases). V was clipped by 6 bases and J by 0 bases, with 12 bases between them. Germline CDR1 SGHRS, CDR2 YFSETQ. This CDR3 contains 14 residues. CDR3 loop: CASTTGTVNTEAFF. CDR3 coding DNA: TGCGCCAGCACGACCGGGACGGTGAACACTGAAGCTTTCTTT.

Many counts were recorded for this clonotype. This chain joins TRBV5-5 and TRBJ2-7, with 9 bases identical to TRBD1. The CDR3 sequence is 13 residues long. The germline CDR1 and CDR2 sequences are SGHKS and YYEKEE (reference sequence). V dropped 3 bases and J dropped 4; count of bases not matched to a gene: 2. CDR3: CASSSQGAYEQYV. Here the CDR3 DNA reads TGTGCCAGCAGCTCACAGGGGGCATACGAGCAGTACGTC.

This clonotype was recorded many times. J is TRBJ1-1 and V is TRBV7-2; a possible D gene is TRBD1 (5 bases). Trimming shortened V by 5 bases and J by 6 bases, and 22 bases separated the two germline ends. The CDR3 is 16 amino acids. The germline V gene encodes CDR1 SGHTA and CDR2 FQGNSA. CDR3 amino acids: CASSPGGLRARSEAFF. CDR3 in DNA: TGTGCCAGCAGCCCCGGGGGACTGCGGGCGAGGTCTGAAGCTTTCTTT.

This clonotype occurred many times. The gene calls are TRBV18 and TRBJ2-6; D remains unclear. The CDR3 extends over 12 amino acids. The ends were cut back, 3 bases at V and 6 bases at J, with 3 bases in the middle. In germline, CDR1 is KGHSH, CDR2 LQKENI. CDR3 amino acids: CASSPAANVLTF. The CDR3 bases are TGTGCCAGCTCACCCGCGGCCAACGTCCTGACTTTC.

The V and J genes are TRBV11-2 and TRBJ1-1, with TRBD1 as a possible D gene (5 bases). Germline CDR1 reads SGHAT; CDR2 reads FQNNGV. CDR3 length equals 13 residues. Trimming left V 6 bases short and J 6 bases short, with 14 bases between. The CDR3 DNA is TGTGCCAGCAGTTGGGACGGGCGGTCTGAAGCTTTCTTT. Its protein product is CASSWDGRSEAFF.

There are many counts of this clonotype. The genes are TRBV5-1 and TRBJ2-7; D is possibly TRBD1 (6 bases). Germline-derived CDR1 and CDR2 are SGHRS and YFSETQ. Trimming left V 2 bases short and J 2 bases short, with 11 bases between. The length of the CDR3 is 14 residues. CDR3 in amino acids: CASSLGQYAYEQYF. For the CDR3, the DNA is TGCGCCAGCAGCTTAGGACAGTATGCCTACGAGCAGTACTTC.

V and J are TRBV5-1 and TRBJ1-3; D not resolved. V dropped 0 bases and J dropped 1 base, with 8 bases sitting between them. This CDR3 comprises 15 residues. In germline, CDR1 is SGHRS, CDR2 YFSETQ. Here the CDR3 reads CASSLGATSGNTIYF. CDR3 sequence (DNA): TGCGCCAGCAGCTTGGGGGCCACTTCTGGAAACACCATATATTTT. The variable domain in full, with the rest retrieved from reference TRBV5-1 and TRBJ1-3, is KAGVTQTPRYLIKTRGQQVTLSCSPISGHRSVSWYQQTPGQGLQFLFEYFSETQRNKGNFPGRFSGRQFSNSRSEMNVSTLELGDSALYLCASSLGATSGNTIYFGEGSWLTVV.

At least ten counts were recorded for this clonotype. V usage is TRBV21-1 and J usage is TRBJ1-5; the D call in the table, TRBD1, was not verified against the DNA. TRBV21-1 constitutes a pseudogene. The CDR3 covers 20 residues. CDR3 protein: CASSSWDDGPCIYSNQPQHF. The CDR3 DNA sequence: TGTGCCAGCAGCAGCTGGGACGACGGTCCTTGCATCTATAGCAATCAGCCCCAGCATTTT.

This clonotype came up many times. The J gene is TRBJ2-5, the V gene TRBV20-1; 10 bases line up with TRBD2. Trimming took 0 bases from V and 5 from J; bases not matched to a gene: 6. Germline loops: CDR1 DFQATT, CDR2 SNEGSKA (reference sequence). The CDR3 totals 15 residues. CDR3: CSAREKTSGSETQYF. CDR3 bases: TGCAGTGCTAGAGAAAAGACTAGCGGGTCTGAGACCCAGTACTTC.

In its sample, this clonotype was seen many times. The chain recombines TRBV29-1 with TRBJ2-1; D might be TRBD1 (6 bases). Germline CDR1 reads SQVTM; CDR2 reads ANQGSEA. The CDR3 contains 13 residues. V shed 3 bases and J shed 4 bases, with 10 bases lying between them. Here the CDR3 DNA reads TGCAGCGTTGAGCCAGGGGCATACAATGAGCAGTTCTTC. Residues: CSVEPGAYNEQFF.

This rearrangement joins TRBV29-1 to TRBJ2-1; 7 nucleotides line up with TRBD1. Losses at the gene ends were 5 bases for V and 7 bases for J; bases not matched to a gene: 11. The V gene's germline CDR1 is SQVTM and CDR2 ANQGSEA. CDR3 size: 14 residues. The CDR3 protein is CSVLRQGERNEQFF. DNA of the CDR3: TGCAGCGTTTTAAGACAGGGCGAAAGAAATGAGCAGTTCTTC.

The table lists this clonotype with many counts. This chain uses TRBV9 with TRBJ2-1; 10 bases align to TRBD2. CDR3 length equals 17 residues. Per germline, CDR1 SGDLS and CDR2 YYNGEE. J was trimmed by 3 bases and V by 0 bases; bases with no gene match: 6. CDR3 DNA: TGTGCCAGCAGCGTAGATATCGGGACTAGCGTCTACAATGAGCAGTTCTTC. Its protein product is CASSVDIGTSVYNEQFF.

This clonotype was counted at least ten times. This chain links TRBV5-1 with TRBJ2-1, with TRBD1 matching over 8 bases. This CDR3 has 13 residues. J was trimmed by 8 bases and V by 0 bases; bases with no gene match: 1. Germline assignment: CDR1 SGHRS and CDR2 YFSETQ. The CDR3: CASSLGQGYEQFF. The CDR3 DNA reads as TGCGCCAGCAGCTTGGGACAGGGGTATGAGCAGTTCTTC.

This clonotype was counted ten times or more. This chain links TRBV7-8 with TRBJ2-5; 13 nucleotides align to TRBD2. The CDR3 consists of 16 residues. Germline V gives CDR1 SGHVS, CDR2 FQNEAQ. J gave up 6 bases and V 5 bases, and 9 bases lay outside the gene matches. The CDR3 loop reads CASSQLAGGPRKTQYF. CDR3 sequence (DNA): TGTGCCAGCAGCCAACTAGCGGGAGGGCCTAGAAAGACCCAGTACTTC.

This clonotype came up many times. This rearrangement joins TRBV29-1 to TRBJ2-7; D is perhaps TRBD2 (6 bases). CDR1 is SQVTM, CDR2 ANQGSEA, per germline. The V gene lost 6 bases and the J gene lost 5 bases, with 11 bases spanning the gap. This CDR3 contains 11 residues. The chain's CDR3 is CSVLWRDEQYF. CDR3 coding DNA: TGCAGCGTCCTTTGGAGGGACGAGCAGTACTTC.

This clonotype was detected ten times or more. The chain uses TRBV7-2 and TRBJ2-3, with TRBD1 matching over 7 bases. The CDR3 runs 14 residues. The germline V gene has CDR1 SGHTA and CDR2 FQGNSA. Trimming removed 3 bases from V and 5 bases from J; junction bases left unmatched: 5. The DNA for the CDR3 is TGTGCCAGCAGCTTCAGGGGGACGGAAGATACGCAGTATTTT. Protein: CASSFRGTEDTQYF. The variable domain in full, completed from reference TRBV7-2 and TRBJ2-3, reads GAGVSQSPSNKVTEKGKDVELRCDPISGHTALYWYRQSLGQGLEFLIYFQGNSAPDKSGLPSDRFSAERTGGSVSTLTIQRTQQEDSAVYLCASSFRGTEDTQYFGPGTRLTVL.

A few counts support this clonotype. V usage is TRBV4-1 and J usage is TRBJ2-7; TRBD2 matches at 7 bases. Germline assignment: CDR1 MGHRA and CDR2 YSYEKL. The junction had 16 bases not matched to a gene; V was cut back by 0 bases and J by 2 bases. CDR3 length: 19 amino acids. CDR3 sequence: CASSQDWNLGLAATYEQYF. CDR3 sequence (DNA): TGCGCCAGCAGCCAAGATTGGAACCTGGGTCTAGCGGCCACCTACGAGCAGTACTTC.

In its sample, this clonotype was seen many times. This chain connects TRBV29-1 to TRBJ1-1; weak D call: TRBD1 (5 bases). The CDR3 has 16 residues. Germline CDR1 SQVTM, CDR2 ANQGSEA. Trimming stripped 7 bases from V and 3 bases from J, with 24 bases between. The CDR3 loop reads CSALGVSVRWDTEAFF. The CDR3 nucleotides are TGCAGCGCCTTAGGGGTTTCGGTTCGATGGGACACTGAAGCTTTCTTT.

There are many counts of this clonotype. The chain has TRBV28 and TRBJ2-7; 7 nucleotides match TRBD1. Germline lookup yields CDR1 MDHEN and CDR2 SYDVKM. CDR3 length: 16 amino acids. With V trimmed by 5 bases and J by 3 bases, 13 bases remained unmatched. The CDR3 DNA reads TGTGCCAGCAGTGCCCTGACAGGGTCGAGTGGCTACGAGCAGTACGTC. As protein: CASSALTGSSGYEQYV.

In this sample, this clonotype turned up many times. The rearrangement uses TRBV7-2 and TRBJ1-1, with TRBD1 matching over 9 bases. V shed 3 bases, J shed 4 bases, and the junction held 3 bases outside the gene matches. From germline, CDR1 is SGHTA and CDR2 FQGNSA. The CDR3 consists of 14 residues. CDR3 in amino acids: CASSFRTGVTEAFF. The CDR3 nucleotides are TGTGCCAGCAGCTTCAGGACAGGGGTCACTGAAGCTTTCTTT.

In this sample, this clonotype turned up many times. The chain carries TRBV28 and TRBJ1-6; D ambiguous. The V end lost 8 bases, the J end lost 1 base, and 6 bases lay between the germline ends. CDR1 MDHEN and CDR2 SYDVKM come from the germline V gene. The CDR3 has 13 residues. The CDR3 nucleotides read TGTGCCAGCGGGGAATCCTATAATTCACCCCTCCACTTT. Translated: CASGESYNSPLHF.

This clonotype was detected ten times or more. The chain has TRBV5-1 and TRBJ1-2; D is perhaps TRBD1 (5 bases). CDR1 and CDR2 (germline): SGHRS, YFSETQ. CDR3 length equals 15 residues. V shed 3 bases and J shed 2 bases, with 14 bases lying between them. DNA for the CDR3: TGCGCCAGCAGCTCAGCCGGGACCCCGAACTATGGCTACACCTTC. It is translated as CASSSAGTPNYGYTF.

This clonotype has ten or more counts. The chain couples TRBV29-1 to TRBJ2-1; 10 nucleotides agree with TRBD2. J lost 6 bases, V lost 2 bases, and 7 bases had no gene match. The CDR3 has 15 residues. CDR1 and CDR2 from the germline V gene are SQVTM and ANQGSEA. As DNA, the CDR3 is TGCAGCGTTGAAACCAGCGGGAGGGCCATCAATGAGCAGTTCTTC. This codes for CSVETSGRAINEQFF.

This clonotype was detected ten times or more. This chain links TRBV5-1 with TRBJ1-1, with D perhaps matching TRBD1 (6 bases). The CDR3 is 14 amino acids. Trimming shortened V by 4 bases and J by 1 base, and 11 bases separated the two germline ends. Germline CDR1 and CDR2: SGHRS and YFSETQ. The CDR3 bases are TGCGCCAGCAGCCTGGAGGGACAGAACACTGAAGCTTTCTTT. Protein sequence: CASSLEGQNTEAFF.

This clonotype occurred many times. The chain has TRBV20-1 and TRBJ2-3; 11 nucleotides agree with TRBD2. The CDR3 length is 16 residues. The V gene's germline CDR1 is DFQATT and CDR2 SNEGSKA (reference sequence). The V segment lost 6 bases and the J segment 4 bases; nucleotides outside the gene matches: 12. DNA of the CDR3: TGCAGTGCAGGCCGGCGACTAGCGGGGCTTGCAGATACGCAGTATTTT. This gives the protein CSAGRRLAGLADTQYF.

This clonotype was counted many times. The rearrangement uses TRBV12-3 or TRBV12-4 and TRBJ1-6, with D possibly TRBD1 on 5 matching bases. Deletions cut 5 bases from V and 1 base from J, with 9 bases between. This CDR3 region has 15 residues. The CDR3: CASSPGGSYNSPLHF. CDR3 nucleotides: TGTGCCAGCAGTCCGGGGGGTTCCTATAATTCACCCCTCCACTTT.

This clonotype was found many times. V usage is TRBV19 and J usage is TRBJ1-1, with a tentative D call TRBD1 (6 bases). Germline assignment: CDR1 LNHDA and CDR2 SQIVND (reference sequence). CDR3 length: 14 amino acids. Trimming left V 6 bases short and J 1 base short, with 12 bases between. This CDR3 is CASRDRLQNTEAFF. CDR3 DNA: TGTGCCAGTAGAGACAGGCTCCAGAACACTGAAGCTTTCTTT.

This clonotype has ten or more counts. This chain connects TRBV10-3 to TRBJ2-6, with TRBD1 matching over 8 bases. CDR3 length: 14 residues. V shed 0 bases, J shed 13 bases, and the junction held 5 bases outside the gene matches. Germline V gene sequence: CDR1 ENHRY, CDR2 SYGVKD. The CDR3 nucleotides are TGTGCCATCAGTGAGTCGACAGGGGAGGTTGTCCTGACTTTC. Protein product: CAISESTGEVVLTF.